These 9 T cell receptor beta chains came from one sample sequenced in a study of cytotoxic CD8 clonotypes in ibrutinib-treated CLL. The data were produced by immunoSEQ multiplex PCR, yet TCRdb's version contains in-frame clones alone and is incomplete. The sample shows roughly 160,000 clones, about four fifths of them seen only once. Sequencing was performed on PBMCs, taken after 24 months of ibrutinib treatment. The receptors derive from a human donor with chronic lymphocytic leukemia.

This chain links TRBV27 with TRBJ1-2, with a tentative D call TRBD1 (6 bases). V was clipped by 6 bases and J by 1 base, with 21 bases between them. The germline V gene has CDR1 MNHEY and CDR2 SMNVEV (reference sequence). The CDR3 is 17 residues long. The CDR3 bases are TGTGCCAGCAGACAAATCCGGCAGGGGCTTCATAACTATGGCTACACCTTC. Translating gives CASRQIRQGLHNYGYTF.

This clone was observed a handful of times. The chain joins TRBV2 to TRBJ1-6; 7 bases are shared with TRBD1. V shed 7 bases, J shed 6 bases, and the junction held 6 bases outside the gene matches. The germline CDR1 and CDR2 sequences are SNHLY and FYNNEI. The CDR3 runs to 14 residues. CDR3 sequence: CASTPRQGNSPLHF. The CDR3 DNA is TGTGCCAGCACCCCTAGACAGGGTAATTCACCCCTCCACTTT.

V gene TRBV15 combines with J gene TRBJ2-1, with 12 bases aligning to TRBD2. The CDR3 has 17 residues. After removal of 1 base from V and 8 bases from J, the junction contained 9 bases not matched to a gene. The germline V gene encodes CDR1 LNHNV and CDR2 YYDKDF (reference sequence). CDR3 in DNA: TGTGCCACCAGCAGAGGAGCTAGCGGGAGGGCCGTATATGAGCAGTTCTTC. Its protein product is CATSRGASGRAVYEQFF.

The V call is TRBV4-1, the J call TRBJ2-5; no clear D. V shed 4 bases and J shed 2 bases, with 11 bases lying between them. The CDR3 covers 14 residues. Germline V gene data show CDR1 as MGHRA and CDR2 as YSYEKL. DNA for the CDR3: TGCGCCAGCAGCCTTAAGGGTCAACAAGAGACCCAGTACTTC. It encodes CASSLKGQQETQYF.

In regard to this clone: At one boundary the junction diverges from the germline segment, which might be a read error. The rearrangement links TRBV28 to TRBJ1-5; 10 positions agree with TRBD1. Germline-derived CDR1 and CDR2 are MDHEN and SYDVKM. The CDR3 contains 16 residues. CDR3 region: CASFKDKDRGNLPQHF. The CDR3 DNA reads as TGTGCCAGTTTCAAGGATAAGGACAGGGGGAATCTGCCCCAGCATTTT.

This clone has just one count. V usage is TRBV18 and J usage is TRBJ1-2; tentative D call: TRBD1 (5 bases). The CDR3 is made up of 16 amino acids. V shed 0 bases and J shed 2 bases, with 13 bases lying between them. Germline CDR1 and CDR2: KGHSH and LQKENI. The CDR3 is CASSPPAGGPNYGYTF. CDR3 nucleotide sequence: TGTGCCAGCTCACCACCGGCCGGGGGACCCAACTATGGCTACACCTTC.

The chain carries TRBV18 and TRBJ2-7; D perhaps matches TRBD1 (6 bases). Trimming cost V 1 base and J 5 bases, with 9 bases left between them. Germline V gives CDR1 KGHSH, CDR2 LQKENI. The CDR3 sequence is 13 residues long. The chain's CDR3 is CASSPRRGHEQYF. As DNA, the CDR3 is TGTGCCAGCTCACCACGCAGGGGCCACGAGCAGTACTTC.

The V call is TRBV5-1, the J call TRBJ1-1; D is undetermined. The CDR3 sequence is 14 residues long. CDR1 and CDR2 (germline): SGHRS, YFSETQ. Trimming stripped 2 bases from V and 1 base from J, with 9 bases between. CDR3 amino acids: CASSFNGPNTEAFF. CDR3 DNA: TGCGCCAGCAGCTTTAACGGTCCGAACACTGAAGCTTTCTTT.

The rearrangement links TRBV11-3 to TRBJ2-1; D perhaps matches TRBD1 (5 bases). This CDR3 region has 14 residues. The V end lost 1 base, the J end lost 7 bases, and 11 bases lay between the germline ends. CDR1 is SGHNT and CDR2 is YENEEA in the germline V gene. In DNA form, the CDR3 reads TGTGCCAGCAGCTTAGGGCAGGGTAAAAATGAGCAGTTCTTC. This translates into CASSLGQGKNEQFF.